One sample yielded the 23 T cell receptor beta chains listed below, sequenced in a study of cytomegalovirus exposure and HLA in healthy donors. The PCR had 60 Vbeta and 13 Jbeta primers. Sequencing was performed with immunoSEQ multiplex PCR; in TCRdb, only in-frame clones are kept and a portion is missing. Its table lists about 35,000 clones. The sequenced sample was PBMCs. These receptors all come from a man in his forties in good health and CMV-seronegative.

This chain's CDR3 is CASSRGTSGNTGELFF. The CDR3 DNA is TGTGCCAGTAGTCGGGGGACTAGCGGTAACACCGGGGAGCTGTTTTTT. The genes are TRBV19 and TRBJ2-2; 11 bases match TRBD2. Germline V gives CDR1 LNHDA, CDR2 SQIVND (reference sequence). V gave up 5 bases and J gave up 2 bases; unmatched junction bases: 4. CDR3 length equals 16 residues.

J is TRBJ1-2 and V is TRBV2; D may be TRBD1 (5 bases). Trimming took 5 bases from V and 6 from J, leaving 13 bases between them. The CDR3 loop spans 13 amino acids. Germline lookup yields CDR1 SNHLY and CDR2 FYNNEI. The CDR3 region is CASSFSGQDGYTF. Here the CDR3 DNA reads TGTGCCAGCAGTTTCTCAGGACAAGATGGCTACACCTTC.

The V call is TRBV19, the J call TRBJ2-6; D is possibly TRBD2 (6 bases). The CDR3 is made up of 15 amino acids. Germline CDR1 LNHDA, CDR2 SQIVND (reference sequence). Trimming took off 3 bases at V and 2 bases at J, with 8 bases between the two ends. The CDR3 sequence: CASSIGGTGANVLTF. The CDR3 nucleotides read TGTGCCAGTAGTATCGGCGGGACTGGGGCCAACGTCCTGACTTTC.

CDR3 nucleotide sequence: TGTGCCAGCAGTCCCGAGGGTTACGGGGAGCTGTTTTTT. Protein product: CASSPEGYGELFF. The chain couples TRBV11-3 to TRBJ2-2; weak D call: TRBD2 (5 bases). V was clipped by 6 bases and J by 7 bases, with 12 bases between them. Per the germline V gene, CDR1 is SGHNT and CDR2 is YENEEA. This CDR3 spans 13 amino acids.

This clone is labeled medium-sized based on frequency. The CDR3 region has the DNA TGTGCCAGCAGCTTAGCGGGAGGGCACACAGATACGCAGTATTTT. Amino acids: CASSLAGGHTDTQYF. This chain links TRBV28 with TRBJ2-3; 11 nucleotides agree with TRBD2. V lost 6 bases to trimming and J lost 2 bases; unmatched junction nucleotides: 4. The germline CDR1 and CDR2 sequences are MDHEN and SYDVKM. The CDR3 is made up of 15 amino acids.

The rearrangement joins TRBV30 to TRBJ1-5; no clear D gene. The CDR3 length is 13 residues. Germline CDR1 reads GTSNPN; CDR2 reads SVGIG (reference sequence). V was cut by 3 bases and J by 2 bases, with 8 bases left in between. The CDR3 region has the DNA TGTGCCTGGAGCGCACTGGGCAATCAGCCCCAGCATTTT. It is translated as CAWSALGNQPQHF. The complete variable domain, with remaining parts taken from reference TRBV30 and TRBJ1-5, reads SQTIHQWPATLVQPVGSPLSLECTVEGTSNPNLYWYRQAAGRGLQLLFYSVGIGQISSEVPQNLSASRPQDRQFILSSKKLLLSDSGFYLCAWSALGNQPQHFGDGTRLSIL.

This CDR3 is CASSLLPGSGNTIYF. The CDR3, as DNA: TGTGCCAGCAGCTTATTGCCAGGCTCTGGAAACACCATATATTTT. This chain links TRBV5-5 with TRBJ1-3; D is undetermined. The CDR3 is made up of 15 amino acids. The V gene lost 2 bases and the J gene lost 0 bases, with 9 bases spanning the gap. CDR1 and CDR2 from the germline V gene are SGHKS and YYEKEE (reference sequence).

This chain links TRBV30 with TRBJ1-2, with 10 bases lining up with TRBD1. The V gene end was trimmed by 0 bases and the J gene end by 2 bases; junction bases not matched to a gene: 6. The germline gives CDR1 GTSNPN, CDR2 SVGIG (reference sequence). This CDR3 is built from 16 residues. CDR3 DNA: TGTGCCTGGAGTGTTGTTAGGACAGGGGGAAACTATGGCTACACCTTC. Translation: CAWSVVRTGGNYGYTF.

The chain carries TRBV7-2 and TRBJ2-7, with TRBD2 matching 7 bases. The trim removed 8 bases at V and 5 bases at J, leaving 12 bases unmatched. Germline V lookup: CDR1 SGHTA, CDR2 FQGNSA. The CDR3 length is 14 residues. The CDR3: CASRSTGGGNEQYF. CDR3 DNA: TGTGCCAGCCGATCGACGGGAGGAGGAAACGAGCAGTACTTC.

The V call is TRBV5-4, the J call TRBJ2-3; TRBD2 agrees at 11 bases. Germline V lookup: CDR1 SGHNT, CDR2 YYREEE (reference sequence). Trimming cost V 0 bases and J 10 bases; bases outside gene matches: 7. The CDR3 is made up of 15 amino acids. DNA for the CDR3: TGTGCCAGCAGCTTGGATAGCGGGAGGGCCGGGGCGCAGTATTTT. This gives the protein CASSLDSGRAGAQYF.

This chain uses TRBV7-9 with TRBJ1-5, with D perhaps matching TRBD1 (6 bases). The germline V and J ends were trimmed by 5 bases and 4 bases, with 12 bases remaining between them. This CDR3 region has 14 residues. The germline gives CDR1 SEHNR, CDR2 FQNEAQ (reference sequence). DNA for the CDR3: TGTGCCAGCAGCGATGACAGGATTAATCAGCCCCAGCATTTT. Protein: CASSDDRINQPQHF.

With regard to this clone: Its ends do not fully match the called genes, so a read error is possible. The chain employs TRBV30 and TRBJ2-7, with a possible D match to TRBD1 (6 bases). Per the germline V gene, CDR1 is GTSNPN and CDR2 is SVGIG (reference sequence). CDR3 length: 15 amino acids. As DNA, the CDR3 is TGTGCCGGGAGTGTAACCTTACAGGGAAATGGCGAGCAGTACTTC. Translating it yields CAGSVTLQGNGEQYF.

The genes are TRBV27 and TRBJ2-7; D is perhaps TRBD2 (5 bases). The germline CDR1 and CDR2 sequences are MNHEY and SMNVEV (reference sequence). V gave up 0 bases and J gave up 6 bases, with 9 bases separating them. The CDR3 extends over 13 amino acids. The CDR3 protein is CASSLSRGGEQYF. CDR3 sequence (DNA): TGTGCCAGCAGTTTATCGCGTGGAGGCGAGCAGTACTTC.

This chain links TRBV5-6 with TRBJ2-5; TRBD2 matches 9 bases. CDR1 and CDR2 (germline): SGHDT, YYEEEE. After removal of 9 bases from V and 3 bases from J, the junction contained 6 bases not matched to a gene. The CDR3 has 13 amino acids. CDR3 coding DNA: TGTGCCACCCAACTAGCGGGTAAAGAGACCCAGTACTTC. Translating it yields CATQLAGKETQYF.

The DNA of the CDR3 is TGTGCCAGCAGCCCCCTAGCGGCTACCTACAATGAGCAGTTCTTC. Encoded protein: CASSPLAATYNEQFF. The rearrangement links TRBV7-8 to TRBJ2-1; TRBD2 matches 7 bases. The V gene's germline CDR1 is SGHVS and CDR2 FQNEAQ. Trimming at V came to 5 bases and at J to 2 bases, leaving 6 bases not matched to a gene. The CDR3 sequence is 15 residues long.

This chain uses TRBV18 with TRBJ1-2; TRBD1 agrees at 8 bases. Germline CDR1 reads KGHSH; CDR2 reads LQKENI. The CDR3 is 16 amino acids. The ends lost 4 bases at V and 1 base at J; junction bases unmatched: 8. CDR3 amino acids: CASSQRTGNNNYGYTF. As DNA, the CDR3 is TGTGCCAGCTCACAGCGGACAGGGAATAATAACTATGGCTACACCTTC.

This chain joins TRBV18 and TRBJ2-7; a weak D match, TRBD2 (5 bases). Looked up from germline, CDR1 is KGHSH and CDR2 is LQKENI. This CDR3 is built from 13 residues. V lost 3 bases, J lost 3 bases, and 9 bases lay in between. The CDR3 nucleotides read TGTGCCAGCTCACCCCCGGGGATCTACGAGCAGTACTTC. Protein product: CASSPPGIYEQYF. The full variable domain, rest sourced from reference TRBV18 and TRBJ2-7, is NAGVMQNPRHLVRRRGQEARLRCSPMKGHSHVYWYRQLPEEGLKFMVYLQKENIIDESGMPKERFSAEFPKEGPSILRIQQVVRGDSAAYFCASSPPGIYEQYFGPGTRLTVT.

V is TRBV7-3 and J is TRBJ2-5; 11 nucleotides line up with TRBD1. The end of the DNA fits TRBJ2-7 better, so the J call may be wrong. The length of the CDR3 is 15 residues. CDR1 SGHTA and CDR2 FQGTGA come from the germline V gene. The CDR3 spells CASSPGTGGSYEQYF. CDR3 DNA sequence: TGTGCCAGCAGCCCCGGGACAGGGGGTTCCTACGAGCAGTACTTC.

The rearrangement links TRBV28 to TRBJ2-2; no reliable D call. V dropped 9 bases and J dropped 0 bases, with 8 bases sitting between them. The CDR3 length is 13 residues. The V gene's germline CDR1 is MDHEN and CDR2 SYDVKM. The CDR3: CASQNANTGELFF. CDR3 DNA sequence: TGTGCCAGTCAGAACGCGAACACCGGGGAGCTGTTTTTT.

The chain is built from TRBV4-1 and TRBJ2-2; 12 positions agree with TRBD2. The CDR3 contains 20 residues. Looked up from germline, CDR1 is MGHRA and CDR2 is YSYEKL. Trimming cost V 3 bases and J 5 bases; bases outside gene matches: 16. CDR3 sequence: CASSHPRATSGSGRTGELFF. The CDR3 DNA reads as TGCGCCAGCAGCCACCCAAGGGCGACTAGCGGGAGCGGAAGAACCGGGGAGCTGTTTTTT.

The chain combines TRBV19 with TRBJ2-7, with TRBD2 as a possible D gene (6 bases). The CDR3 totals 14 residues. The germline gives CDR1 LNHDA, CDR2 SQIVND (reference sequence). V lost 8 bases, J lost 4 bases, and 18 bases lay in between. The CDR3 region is CASSGIAEGYEQYF. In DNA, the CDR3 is TGTGCCAGTTCCGGGATAGCGGAGGGGTACGAGCAGTACTTC.

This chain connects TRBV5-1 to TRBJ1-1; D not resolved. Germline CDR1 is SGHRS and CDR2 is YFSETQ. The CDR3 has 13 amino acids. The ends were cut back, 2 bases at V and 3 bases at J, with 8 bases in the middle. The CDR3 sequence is CASSFRSHTEAFF. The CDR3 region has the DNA TGCGCCAGCAGCTTCCGGTCCCACACTGAAGCTTTCTTT. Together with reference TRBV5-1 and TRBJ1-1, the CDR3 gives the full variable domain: KAGVTQTPRYLIKTRGQQVTLSCSPISGHRSVSWYQQTPGQGLQFLFEYFSETQRNKGNFPGRFSGRQFSNSRSEMNVSTLELGDSALYLCASSFRSHTEAFFGQGTRLTVV.

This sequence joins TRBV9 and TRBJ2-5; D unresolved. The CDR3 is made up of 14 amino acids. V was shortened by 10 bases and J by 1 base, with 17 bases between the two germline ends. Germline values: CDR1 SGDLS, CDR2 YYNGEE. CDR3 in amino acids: CAAPEPTSQETQYF. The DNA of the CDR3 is TGTGCCGCCCCGGAGCCTACCTCCCAAGAGACCCAGTACTTC.